The rows below give T cell receptor beta chains drawn from one sample of a study of T cell changes during pregnancy in multiple sclerosis. Profiling relied on immunoSEQ multiplex PCR, and the TCRdb table lists in-frame clones only, not all of them. The sample consists of about 48,000 clones, 94% of them appearing once. The sequences come from CD4+ T cells from peripheral blood mononuclear cells, collected in the first trimester of pregnancy. The receptor set was obtained from a female donor with multiple sclerosis, enrolled in a pregnancy study. The CDR3 runs from the conserved cysteine through the conserved F or W. Fields, in order: J gene, clone size, V gene, CDR3 length, D gene, CDR3 DNA, CDR3 protein. The D gene is left open where the match is weak. Size values are once, few and many counts, or a class for expanded clones, and some rows have none.

>TRBJ1-6|NA|TRBV13|17|NA
TGTGCCAGCAGCTTAGGGGTGAGACTAACGTTTAATTCACCCCTCCACTTT
CASSLGVRLTFNSPLHF
>TRBJ1-1|NA|TRBV19|16|NA
TGTGCCAGTAGTGAATTTACAGGCCGAGGGGGCACTGAAGCTTTCTTT
CASSEFTGRGGTEAFF
>TRBJ1-4|NA|TRBV2|14|NA
TGTGCCAGCATGCGGGCCCCCTTCGAGGAAAAACTGTTTTTT
CASMRAPFEEKLFF
>TRBJ2-5|NA|TRBV11-3|14|TRBD1
TGTGCCAGCAGCCCACAGGGGCCGGGGGAGACCCAGTACTTC
CASSPQGPGETQYF
>TRBJ1-5|once|TRBV2|15|NA
TGTGCCAGCATCGGGGGGGGGCAGGGCAATCAGCCCCAGCATTTT
CASIGGGQGNQPQHF
>TRBJ1-2|NA|TRBV10-3|13|TRBD1
TGTGCCATCAGTGGACAGGGCGTAAATGGCTACACCTTC
CAISGQGVNGYTF
>TRBJ1-1|NA|TRBV29-1|15|TRBD1
TGCAGCGCCCCCGTGAAGGGGGCGCCGAACACTGAAGCTTTCTTT
CSAPVKGAPNTEAFF
>TRBJ2-5|NA|TRBV6-1|13|TRBD1
TGTGCCAGCTTTGAAGGGGGCCGGGAGACCCAGTACTTC
CASFEGGRETQYF
>TRBJ2-1|NA|TRBV6-1|17|TRBD1
TGTGCCAGCAGTGAGAATGGGGGACAGGGGTCCTACAATGAGCAGTTCTTC
CASSENGGQGSYNEQFF
>TRBJ2-7|once|TRBV4-1|16|NA
TGCGCCAGCAGCCATGAGATCAGCGGCCTCACCTACGAGCAGTACTTC
CASSHEISGLTYEQYF
>TRBJ2-1|NA|TRBV11-3|15|NA
TGTGCCAGCAGCTCCGGCGAGGTGGTTCGCGATGAGCAGTTCTTC
CASSSGEVVRDEQFF